This entry lists 29 T cell receptor beta chains sequenced from one sample in a study of tumor-infiltrating lymphocytes in primary liver carcinoma. Extraction also yielded germline DNA, while blood RNA was obtained from unsorted whole blood. TCR beta cDNA was made from roughly 450 ng total RNA with a constant-region primer. Amplification in three nested multiplex PCR rounds with slightly modified ARM-PCR gave rise to TCR beta libraries. Primers for the first two PCR rounds were TRBV1-TRBV30 forward primers and a C-beta reverse primer (roughly 10 cycles per round). One entry per CDR3 protein results from TCRdb running MiXCR on the multiplex PCR reads. The sample includes about 200,000 distinct CDR3 sequences, about two thirds of them seen just once. Sequencing used peripheral blood. All receptors derive from a woman aged 55-75 years with primary liver carcinoma and hepatitis B virus infection.

This clonotype was counted ten times or more. The chain recombines TRBV29-1 with TRBJ1-1, with TRBD1 as a possible D gene (5 bases). Germline CDR1 reads SQVTM; CDR2 reads ANQGSEA. V gave up 3 bases and J gave up 4 bases, with 12 bases separating them. The CDR3 is 13 residues long. The CDR3 nucleotides are TGCAGCGTTGATCAAAGGGGAAGCACTGAAGCTTTCTTT. It codes for CSVDQRGSTEAFF.

The chain has TRBV20-1 and TRBJ2-7; 14 nucleotides align to TRBD2. CDR1 is DFQATT, CDR2 SNEGSKA, per germline (reference sequence). The CDR3 spans 15 residues. J lost 4 bases, V lost 4 bases, and 6 bases had no gene match. CDR3 in amino acids: CSAIRLAGGPYEQYF. CDR3 coding DNA: TGCAGTGCTATCAGACTAGCGGGAGGGCCTTACGAGCAGTACTTC.

The chain has TRBV29-1 and TRBJ2-7; D may be TRBD1 or TRBD2 (5 bases each). From germline, CDR1 is SQVTM and CDR2 ANQGSEA. This CDR3 region has 15 residues. The ends were cut back, 7 bases at V and 0 bases at J, with 19 bases in the middle. This CDR3 reads CSATGPVDNSYEQYF. DNA of the CDR3: TGCAGCGCGACGGGACCAGTGGATAACTCCTACGAGCAGTACTTC.

Points on this clonotype: The conserved final phenylalanine or tryptophan is absent from the CDR3, which likely points to a read error. The chain recombines TRBV28 with TRBJ1-5; 8 bases align to TRBD1. CDR3 size: 17 residues. V trimming: 5 bases; J trimming: 1 base; junction bases outside the gene matches: 10. Per germline, CDR1 MDHEN and CDR2 SYDVKM. The CDR3 region is CASSPRCGQGSNQPQHL. The DNA for the CDR3 is TGTGCCAGCAGTCCCCGCTGCGGACAGGGCAGCAATCAGCCCCAGCATCTT.

This clonotype was counted a few times. This chain uses TRBV12-3 or TRBV12-4 with TRBJ1-5; D call uncertain. V was pared by 5 bases and J by 2 bases, with 10 bases between. The CDR3 covers 14 residues. The DNA of the CDR3 is TGTGCCAGCAGTCTTCAGGATGGCAATCAGCCCCAGCATTTT. This encodes CASSLQDGNQPQHF.

The V call is TRBV11-2, the J call TRBJ2-7, with D perhaps TRBD1 or TRBD2 (5 bases each). V dropped 1 base and J dropped 10 bases, with 14 bases sitting between them. The CDR3 runs 13 residues. The germline V gene encodes CDR1 SGHAT and CDR2 FQNNGV. The CDR3 spells CASSLGHRGEQYF. In nucleotides, the CDR3 is TGTGCCAGCAGCTTAGGTCACCGGGGCGAACAGTACTTC.

A remark on this clonotype: A much larger clone is a single base away; this may be a read error. The chain combines TRBV6-1 with TRBJ2-7; 7 nucleotides align to TRBD2. The V gene's germline CDR1 is MNHNS and CDR2 SASEGT. The CDR3 spans 14 residues. As DNA, the CDR3 is TGTGCCAGGAGTGAAGGAGCTAGCGGCTACGAGCAGTACTTC. It yields the protein CARSEGASGYEQYF.

On this clonotype itself: One junction end does not reproduce the germline sequence, and a read error may be involved. The chain carries TRBV6-1 and TRBJ2-7, with D unclear. The CDR3 spans 14 residues. Germline assignment: CDR1 MNHNS and CDR2 SASEGT. The DNA for the CDR3 is TGTGCCAGCAGTGAACTCACCCGCAACCACGAGCTGTACTTC. Amino acids: CASSELTRNHELYF.

This clonotype appeared many times. V is TRBV6-5 and J is TRBJ2-7, with a weak D call TRBD2 (5 bases). The CDR3 extends over 14 amino acids. V lost 0 bases, J lost 9 bases, and 15 bases lay in between. CDR1 and CDR2 from the germline V gene are MNHEY and SVGAGI. The CDR3 DNA sequence: TGTGCCAGCAGTTACTCGTCGGTCGGGGTTTGGCAGTACTTC. Amino acid sequence: CASSYSSVGVWQYF.

The count of this clonotype is one. The chain uses TRBV29-1 and TRBJ2-1; possibly TRBD1 for D (5 bases). Germline CDR1 reads SQVTM; CDR2 reads ANQGSEA. This CDR3 contains 15 residues. Trimming pared 6 bases from V and 8 bases from J, leaving 23 bases between. The DNA of the CDR3 is TGCAGCGTAGGTAACCGAATCCCCTCAGGGTATGAGCAGTTCTTC. Translation: CSVGNRIPSGYEQFF.

With respect to this clonotype: With a much larger clone just one base away, this may be a read error. This rearrangement joins TRBV12-5 to TRBJ1-3; D call uncertain. The V and J ends lost 7 bases and 0 bases respectively, with 13 bases between them. CDR1 is LGHNT, CDR2 FRNRAP, per germline. The CDR3 runs 15 residues. CDR3 in DNA: TGTGCTAGTGCTATCGACCGCGACTCTGGAAACACCATATATTTT. As protein: CASAIDRDSGNTIYF.

Remarks on this clonotype: The CDR3 end shows no conserved phenylalanine or tryptophan, and so a read error is likely. The chain recombines TRBV12-3 or TRBV12-4 with TRBJ2-7; D possibly corresponds to TRBD1 (5 bases). The CDR3 extends over 14 amino acids. V lost 2 bases to trimming and J lost 6 bases, with 14 bases between them. As DNA, the CDR3 is TGTGCCAGCAGTTTATGGCAGGGCACCTGCGAGCAGTACATC. This translates into CASSLWQGTCEQYI.

Points on this clonotype: Possible read error: a much larger clone is one base away. The chain combines TRBV11-2 with TRBJ2-7; no firm D call. From germline, CDR1 is SGHAT and CDR2 FQNNGV. The CDR3 totals 12 residues. The CDR3 reads CANSQWGYEQYF. The CDR3 DNA follows: TGTGCCAACAGCCAATGGGGCTACGAGCAGTACTTC.

This chain's CDR3 is CASGPSWGQDTGELFF. The CDR3 DNA sequence: TGTGCCAGCGGGCCGAGCTGGGGGCAGGACACCGGGGAGCTGTTTTTT. This chain links TRBV5-8 with TRBJ2-2, with D tentatively TRBD1 (6 bases). Germline V gives CDR1 SGHTS, CDR2 YDEGEE. The V and J ends lost 7 bases and 3 bases respectively, with 19 bases between them. The CDR3 loop spans 16 amino acids.

The chain couples TRBV4-1 to TRBJ2-3; D gene ambiguous. CDR1 and CDR2 (germline): MGHRA, YSYEKL. The V end lost 4 bases, the J end lost 2 bases, and 19 bases lay between the germline ends. CDR3 length: 17 residues. CDR3 in DNA: TGCGCCAGCAGCCGGGCCGGGCCGTTAACACACACAGATACGCAGTATTTT. It is translated as CASSRAGPLTHTDTQYF.

This clonotype showed up many times. The rearrangement joins TRBV6-5 to TRBJ1-6, with D unclear. Germline-derived CDR1 and CDR2 are MNHEY and SVGAGI. The CDR3 consists of 12 residues. The V and J ends lost 8 bases and 7 bases respectively, with 9 bases between them. CDR3 nucleotides: TGTGCCAGCTCGTTTAGGAATTCACCCCTCCACTTT. As protein: CASSFRNSPLHF.

Worth noting for this clonotype: One junction end does not reproduce the germline sequence, and a read error may be involved. The V gene is TRBV12-3 or TRBV12-4, the J gene TRBJ2-2; 10 bases align to TRBD2. The CDR3 is made up of 17 amino acids. The CDR3 region is CDSRSSRLAGNTGELFF. The DNA of the CDR3 is TGTGACAGCAGATCCTCCAGACTAGCGGGTAACACCGGGGAACTGTTTTTT.

This clonotype was counted at least ten times. V gene TRBV7-8 combines with J gene TRBJ1-4; D perhaps matches TRBD1 (6 bases). Germline V gene data show CDR1 as SGHVS and CDR2 as FQNEAQ. V was clipped by 4 bases and J by 4 bases, with 10 bases between them. The CDR3 is 14 residues long. Written as DNA, the CDR3 is TGTGCCAGCAGCTCGACAGGCTATAATGAAAAACTGTTTTTT. Protein: CASSSTGYNEKLFF. Full variable domain (rest looked up from reference TRBV7-8 and TRBJ1-4): GAGVSQSPRYKVAKRGQDVALRCDPISGHVSLFWYQQALGQGPEFLTYFQNEAQLDKSGLPSDRFFAERPEGSVSTLKIQRTQQEDSAVYLCASSSTGYNEKLFFGSGTQLSVL.

Comments on this clonotype: The germline gene is not matched at one end of the junction; a read error may be the cause. V is TRBV14 and J is TRBJ2-3, with D possibly TRBD2 on 6 matching bases. The CDR3 contains 19 residues. Germline CDR1 is SGHDN and CDR2 is FVKESK. The CDR3 bases are TGTACCAGCAGCCAAGATAGTGGGACTCTACCCACTAGCACAGATACCCAGTATTTT. Protein sequence: CTSSQDSGTLPTSTDTQYF.

This clonotype has ten or more counts. V usage is TRBV12-3 or TRBV12-4 and J usage is TRBJ2-1; 8 bases fit TRBD2. The CDR3 is 16 residues long. With V trimmed by 6 bases and J by 3 bases, 10 bases remained unmatched. CDR3: CASRPLLAAGYNEQFF. CDR3 in DNA: TGTGCCAGCAGGCCTCTACTAGCGGCCGGCTACAATGAGCAGTTCTTC.

This clonotype occurred a few times. The chain employs TRBV5-1 and TRBJ2-3; D gene ambiguous. Germline V CDR1 and CDR2: SGHRS, YFSETQ. CDR3 length equals 13 residues. V shed 1 base and J shed 6 bases, with 9 bases lying between them. The DNA of the CDR3 is TGCGCCAGCAGCTTGACAGCATCGGATACGCAGTATTTT. Its protein product is CASSLTASDTQYF.

With respect to this clonotype: Germline and junction disagree at one end, which may indicate a read error. The chain recombines TRBV7-9 with TRBJ2-2; 14 bases are a match to TRBD2. Germline lookup yields CDR1 SEHNR and CDR2 FQNEAQ (reference sequence). The CDR3 runs to 17 residues. CDR3 sequence: CASSTSGLAGEARELFF. In nucleotides, the CDR3 is TGTGCCAGCAGCACCTCGGGACTAGCGGGAGAAGCCAGGGAGCTGTTCTTT.

Details on this clonotype: Just one base apart from a much larger clone, this may be a read error. The gene calls are TRBV12-3 or TRBV12-4 and TRBJ2-4, with 7 positions matching TRBD2. The CDR3 extends over 15 amino acids. J was trimmed by 4 bases and V by 0 bases; bases with no gene match: 3. The CDR3 sequence: CASSLAWDYKNIQYF. The CDR3 DNA sequence: TGTGCCAGCAGTTTAGCGTGGGACTATAAAAACATTCAGTACTTC.

This clonotype was observed a few times. The chain links TRBV6-6 to TRBJ2-3; 7 nucleotides match TRBD2. Germline lookup yields CDR1 MNHNY and CDR2 SVGAGI (reference sequence). V lost 4 bases, J lost 3 bases, and 4 bases stayed unmatched. The CDR3 is 14 amino acids. CDR3: CASSSERDTDTQYF. The CDR3 nucleotides read TGTGCCAGCAGTTCTGAGCGGGATACAGATACGCAGTATTTT.

Only one count was recorded for this clonotype. One end of the junction varies from germline; a read error may be responsible. The chain joins TRBV11-1 to TRBJ2-5; D unresolved. This CDR3 is built from 14 residues. Germline-derived CDR1 and CDR2 are SGHAT and FQDESV (reference sequence). The DNA for the CDR3 is TGTGCCACCAGCTTAGTGGGAACCCAAGAGACCCAGTACTTC. It encodes CATSLVGTQETQYF.

This clonotype was picked up a small number of times. This could be a read error, since a much larger clone is one nucleotide away. The chain is built from TRBV29-1 and TRBJ2-2, with a tentative D call TRBD2 (5 bases). Looked up from germline, CDR1 is SQVTM and CDR2 is ANQGSEA. The CDR3 covers 13 residues. DNA for the CDR3: TGCGGCGTTGAATCTACTAGTTCCGGGGAGCTGTTTTTT. This translates into CGVESTSSGELFF.

Comments on this clonotype: The CDR3 ends on some other residue instead of the conserved phenylalanine or tryptophan, so this is likely a read error. This rearrangement joins TRBV7-8 to TRBJ2-6, with D perhaps matching TRBD2 (7 bases). The CDR3 sequence is 16 residues long. Per germline, CDR1 SGHVS and CDR2 FQNEAQ. Written as DNA, the CDR3 is TGTGCCAGCAGCTTAGCAGGGGGGGCTGGGGCCCACGTCCTGACTCTC. Its translation is CASSLAGGAGAHVLTL.

Of note for this clonotype: The junction shows a germline mismatch at one end, possibly a read error. V is TRBV7-8 and J is TRBJ2-3; TRBD2 might be the D (6 bases). CDR3 length: 14 residues. Germline-derived CDR1 and CDR2 are SGHVS and FQNEAQ. CDR3 sequence (DNA): TGTGCCAGCAGCTTGGTAACTAGCACGGATAGGCAGTATTTT. It yields the protein CASSLVTSTDRQYF.

This clonotype appeared many times. The gene calls are TRBV11-3 and TRBJ1-6; D gene unclear. The CDR3 is 16 residues long. From germline, CDR1 is SGHNT and CDR2 YENEEA. V was shortened by 0 bases and J by 10 bases, with 16 bases between the two germline ends. The CDR3 protein is CASSLDPGTGYSPLHF. The CDR3 DNA reads as TGTGCCAGCAGCTTAGACCCTGGCACGGGGTACTCACCCCTCCACTTT.